The 16 T cell receptor beta chains reported below all come from one sample, sequenced in a study of shared clonotypes between healthy human individuals. Sequencing used immunoSEQ multiplex PCR; TCRdb keeps in-frame clones, though not all of them. The sample consists of roughly 96,000 clones, around 43% of them appearing once. What was sequenced was PBMCs. These receptor sequences come from a woman aged 40-49 years in good health. Some clones in this sample may be carry-over from other donors' samples.

The gene calls are TRBV6-5 and TRBJ2-6, with TRBD1 as a possible D gene (6 bases). The germline V gene has CDR1 MNHEY and CDR2 SVGAGI. Trimming cost V 7 bases and J 3 bases, with 10 bases left between them. The CDR3 runs to 14 residues. The CDR3 sequence is CASNQGYGANVLTF. In DNA, the CDR3 is TGTGCCAGCAACCAGGGGTATGGGGCCAACGTCCTGACTTTC.

The rearrangement links TRBV29-1 to TRBJ1-1; D unclear. CDR1 and CDR2 from the germline V gene are SQVTM and ANQGSEA. V gave up 5 bases and J gave up 2 bases, with 6 bases separating them. The CDR3 extends over 11 amino acids. The CDR3 DNA reads as TGCAGCGTTACCGTTAACACTGAAGCTTTCTTT. Its protein is CSVTVNTEAFF.

Remarks on this clone: It differs at one base from a far larger clone, so likely a read error. The rearrangement links TRBV30 to TRBJ1-2; 11 nucleotides match TRBD1. The CDR3 loop spans 15 amino acids. V lost 1 base, J lost 6 bases, and 7 bases stayed unmatched. Per the germline V gene, CDR1 is GTSNPN and CDR2 is SVGIG (reference sequence). In nucleotides, the CDR3 is TGTGCCTGGAGTGCCCTCGGACAGGGGGCGGATGGCTACACCTTC. Translation: CAWSALGQGADGYTF.

This clone was detected ten times or more. The sample has other DNA sequences that encode this CDR3 too. The genes are TRBV9 and TRBJ2-3, with 10 bases aligning to TRBD2. Germline assignment: CDR1 SGDLS and CDR2 YYNGEE. V shed 4 bases, J shed 4 bases, and the junction held 9 bases outside the gene matches. CDR3 size: 16 residues. The CDR3 DNA follows: TGTGCCAGCAGCCCACGTAGCGGGAGGAGCGCAGATACGCAGTATTTT. This translates into CASSPRSGRSADTQYF. The variable domain in full, completed from reference TRBV9 and TRBJ2-3, reads DSGVTQTPKHLITATGQRVTLRCSPRSGDLSVYWYQQSLDQGLQFLIQYYNGEERAKGNILERFSAQQFPDLHSELNLSSLELGDSALYFCASSPRSGRSADTQYFGPGTRLTVL.

The table lists this clone with many counts. The V call is TRBV7-9, the J call TRBJ1-4; TRBD1 might be the D (6 bases). Germline V CDR1 and CDR2: SEHNR, FQNEAQ (reference sequence). V gave up 5 bases and J gave up 3 bases, with 10 bases separating them. The CDR3 contains 14 residues. This CDR3 is CASSRGSSNEKLFF. The CDR3 coding sequence is TGTGCCAGCAGCAGGGGGTCGTCTAATGAAAAACTGTTTTTT.

The V call is TRBV7-9, the J call TRBJ1-2; D gene unclear. V gave up 6 bases and J gave up 4 bases, with 12 bases separating them. CDR1 SEHNR and CDR2 FQNEAQ come from the germline V gene (reference sequence). The CDR3 runs to 13 residues. The CDR3 sequence: CASRDAVLYGYTF. In DNA form, the CDR3 reads TGTGCCAGCAGGGACGCGGTACTCTATGGCTACACCTTC.

With respect to this clone: This may arise from a read error, as a much more abundant clone is one base away. The gene calls are TRBV6-5 and TRBJ1-5, with D unclear. Looked up from germline, CDR1 is MNHEY and CDR2 is SVGAGI. This CDR3 region has 13 residues. The CDR3 is CASKRNSNQPPHF. The CDR3 region has the DNA TGTGCCAGCAAAAGGAATAGCAATCAGCCCCCGCATTTT.

This chain joins TRBV9 and TRBJ2-5; 7 nucleotides line up with TRBD1. The J call is uncertain, as TRBJ2-7 better fits the DNA end. Looked up from germline, CDR1 is SGDLS and CDR2 is YYNGEE. CDR3 size: 12 residues. CDR3 in amino acids: CASSRTGYEQYF. CDR3 nucleotide sequence: TGTGCCAGCAGCCGGACAGGCTACGAGCAGTACTTC.

As for this clone: A far bigger clonotype differs at one base, so this is likely a read error. V usage is TRBV30 and J usage is TRBJ1-1; D remains unclear. Per the germline V gene, CDR1 is GTSNPN and CDR2 is SVGIG (reference sequence). The CDR3 extends over 13 amino acids. The CDR3 DNA follows: TGTGCCTCAAGACACCCCCAGAACACTGGAGCTTTCTTT. Its translation is CASRHPQNTGAFF.

This clone came up many times. The chain links TRBV27 to TRBJ1-2; possible D gene TRBD1, 5 bases. This CDR3 is built from 13 residues. The V end was cut by 4 bases, the J end by 3 bases, with 9 bases between. Germline V gene data show CDR1 as MNHEY and CDR2 as SMNVEV (reference sequence). Here the CDR3 reads CASSSLRDYGYTF. CDR3 sequence (DNA): TGTGCCAGCAGTTCCCTCAGGGACTATGGCTACACCTTC.

This clone was detected many times. The chain has TRBV18 and TRBJ2-1; no firm D call. V lost 2 bases, J lost 8 bases, and 7 bases lay in between. This CDR3 is 12 amino acids long. Germline lookup yields CDR1 KGHSH and CDR2 LQKENI. The CDR3 is CASSPNIDEQFF. The CDR3 DNA follows: TGTGCCAGCTCACCAAATATCGATGAGCAGTTCTTC.

V gene TRBV5-1 combines with J gene TRBJ2-1; D is ambiguous. V lost 0 bases to trimming and J lost 2 bases, with 6 bases between them. The length of the CDR3 is 14 residues. Germline V gives CDR1 SGHRS, CDR2 YFSETQ. CDR3 in DNA: TGCGCCAGCAGCTTGGAGGGTCCCTACAATGAGCAGTTCTTC. Translated, it gives CASSLEGPYNEQFF.

The chain is built from TRBV7-2 and TRBJ1-3; possible D gene TRBD1, 5 bases. From germline, CDR1 is SGHTA and CDR2 FQGNSA. CDR3 length: 16 amino acids. The V gene lost 1 base and the J gene lost 0 bases, with 10 bases spanning the gap. CDR3 nucleotide sequence: TGTGCCAGCAGCTTAGTGGGGGGATTCTCTGGAAACACCATATATTTT. As protein: CASSLVGGFSGNTIYF.

This clone was counted at least ten times. The chain recombines TRBV28 with TRBJ1-1; TRBD1 matches 8 bases. The V gene's germline CDR1 is MDHEN and CDR2 SYDVKM. V shed 6 bases and J 4 bases; nucleotides not matched to a gene: 10. The CDR3 is 15 amino acids. The CDR3 coding sequence is TGTGCCAGCAGCCCCGGGACAGGACACTCCACTGAAGCTTTCTTT. The encoded protein is CASSPGTGHSTEAFF. Supplemented by reference TRBV28 and TRBJ1-1, the full variable domain reads DVKVTQSSRYLVKRTGEKVFLECVQDMDHENMFWYRQDPGLGLRLIYFSYDVKMKEKGDIPEGYSVSREKKERFSLILESASTNQTSMYLCASSPGTGHSTEAFFGQGTRLTVV.

A word on this clone: The junction departs from the called germline gene at one end, perhaps through a read error. V and J are TRBV2 and TRBJ1-5; D unresolved. This CDR3 is built from 12 residues. CDR1 and CDR2 from the germline V gene are SNHLY and FYNNEI. As DNA, the CDR3 is TGCGCCAGCAGTGGGCCGGGTGAAGCCCAGCATTTT. Translating it yields CASSGPGEAQHF. Looking up the rest from reference TRBV2 and TRBJ1-5 gives the full variable domain: EPEVTQTPSHQVTQMGQEVILRCVPISNHLYFYWYRQILGQKVEFLVSFYNNEISEKSEIFDDQFSVERPDGSNFTLKIRSTKLEDSAMYFCASSGPGEAQHFGDGTRLSIL.

The chain joins TRBV28 to TRBJ1-5; D may be TRBD1 (6 bases). The CDR3 loop spans 14 amino acids. Per the germline V gene, CDR1 is MDHEN and CDR2 is SYDVKM. Deletions cut 1 base from V and 5 bases from J, with 9 bases between. Here the CDR3 DNA reads TGTGCCAGCAGTTTATTGGGGACACATCAGCCCCAGCATTTT. Its translation: CASSLLGTHQPQHF.